These 21 T cell receptor beta chains were all obtained from the same sample, sequenced in a study of cytomegalovirus exposure and HLA in healthy donors. PCR used 60 Vbeta primers and 13 Jbeta primers. Only in-frame clones appear in the TCRdb table, and some are missing; sequencing was by immunoSEQ multiplex PCR. The sample holds over 150,000 clones; about 70% are singletons and the top ten take roughly 4%. The sequencing sample was made of PBMCs. These receptors originate from a young woman in good health and CMV-seropositive.

The chain uses TRBV7-9 and TRBJ1-3, with 9 nucleotides matching TRBD1. The CDR3 runs 15 residues. Trimming at V came to 1 base and at J to 3 bases, leaving 1 base not matched to a gene. The germline V gene has CDR1 SEHNR and CDR2 FQNEAQ (reference sequence). The CDR3 coding sequence is TGTGCCAGCAGCTTAGACAGGGGGCATGGAAACACCATATATTTT. Translated, it gives CASSLDRGHGNTIYF. The full variable domain, in which reference TRBV7-9 and TRBJ1-3 provide the parts outside the CDR3, is DTGVSQNPRHKITKRGQNVTFRCDPISEHNRLYWYRQTLGQGPEFLTYFQNEAQLEKSRLLSDRFSAERPKGSFSTLEIQRTEQGDSAMYLCASSLDRGHGNTIYFGEGSWLTVV.

The V call is TRBV19, the J call TRBJ1-5; D unresolved. Germline V lookup: CDR1 LNHDA, CDR2 SQIVND (reference sequence). Between the trimmed V and J ends, which lost 7 bases and 1 base, there was a span of 17 bases. The CDR3 runs to 16 residues. The CDR3 DNA follows: TGTGCCAGTATTGGGCGCCTTGGTGAGAGCAATCAGCCCCAGCATTTT. Translated: CASIGRLGESNQPQHF.

CDR3 region: CASSIEIRGVHEQYF. The CDR3, as DNA: TGTGCCAGTAGTATAGAGATACGGGGGGTCCACGAGCAGTACTTC. The V and J genes are TRBV19 and TRBJ2-7, with TRBD2 matching over 7 bases. Germline CDR1 is LNHDA and CDR2 is SQIVND (reference sequence). This CDR3 contains 15 residues. V lost 0 bases to trimming and J lost 5 bases; unmatched junction nucleotides: 7.

The V call is TRBV28, the J call TRBJ2-7, with D perhaps matching TRBD1 (6 bases). In germline, CDR1 is MDHEN, CDR2 SYDVKM. Deletions cut 5 bases from V and 3 bases from J, with 17 bases between. CDR3 length: 15 amino acids. The CDR3 spells CASSATQGLYYEQYF. CDR3 nucleotide sequence: TGTGCCAGCAGTGCCACCCAGGGGCTATACTACGAGCAGTACTTC.

The rearrangement links TRBV6-6 to TRBJ1-5; D perhaps matches TRBD1 (6 bases). This CDR3 region has 12 residues. Trimming cost V 5 bases and J 7 bases, with 9 bases left between them. Germline V gives CDR1 MNHNY, CDR2 SVGAGI (reference sequence). Written as DNA, the CDR3 is TGTGCCAGCAGTACAGGGTCGCAGCCCCAGCATTTT. Its protein product is CASSTGSQPQHF.

V and J are TRBV19 and TRBJ1-4, with D possibly being TRBD1 (5 bases). Germline CDR1 is LNHDA and CDR2 is SQIVND (reference sequence). Trimming took 8 bases from V and 8 from J, leaving 15 bases between them. This CDR3 spans 13 amino acids. The CDR3 DNA reads TGTGCCAGTGCGAGGAGGGACGCGGAAAAACTGTTTTTT. Protein sequence: CASARRDAEKLFF.

This clone was detected only a few times. The chain uses TRBV2 and TRBJ1-5; TRBD1 matches 9 bases. The CDR3 runs to 14 residues. The V segment lost 4 bases and the J segment 4 bases; nucleotides outside the gene matches: 2. Germline CDR1 and CDR2: SNHLY and FYNNEI. CDR3 sequence (DNA): TGTGCCAGCAGTGGGACAGGGGTAAATCAGCCCCAGCATTTT. Translating gives CASSGTGVNQPQHF.

This chain uses TRBV6-6 with TRBJ2-7; unclear D gene. Germline V gene sequence: CDR1 MNHNY, CDR2 SVGAGI (reference sequence). V shed 4 bases and J shed 5 bases, with 12 bases lying between them. This CDR3 is 13 amino acids long. This CDR3 is CASSSTGWHEQYF. The CDR3 region has the DNA TGTGCCAGCAGTTCGACCGGGTGGCACGAGCAGTACTTC.

The chain uses TRBV2 and TRBJ2-7; the D gene is possibly TRBD1 (5 bases). V lost 6 bases and J lost 6, with 21 bases in between. Germline CDR1 SNHLY, CDR2 FYNNEI. CDR3 length equals 15 residues. CDR3 residues: CASSVERGKIGEQYF. In DNA form, the CDR3 reads TGTGCCAGCAGCGTAGAAAGGGGAAAGATAGGCGAGCAGTACTTC.

The J gene is TRBJ1-4, the V gene TRBV19; maybe TRBD1 (5 bases). V was pared by 5 bases and J by 3 bases, with 16 bases between. CDR1 LNHDA and CDR2 SQIVND come from the germline V gene (reference sequence). CDR3 length equals 16 residues. The CDR3 nucleotides read TGTGCCAGTAGTGTGATCTCAGGGTCAGCTAATGAAAAACTGTTTTTT. Residues: CASSVISGSANEKLFF.

This chain uses TRBV2 with TRBJ2-2; 10 bases match TRBD2. Germline V gene lookup returns CDR1 SNHLY and CDR2 FYNNEI. J lost 1 base, V lost 4 bases, and 3 bases had no gene match. The CDR3 totals 16 residues. CDR3 DNA: TGTGCCAGCAGTGTTGGACTAGCGGTGAACACCGGGGAGCTGTTTTTT. Amino acids: CASSVGLAVNTGELFF.

This clone showed up just a few times. This chain uses TRBV11-3 with TRBJ1-2; D ambiguous. The CDR3 sequence is 11 residues long. Germline V lookup: CDR1 SGHNT, CDR2 YENEEA. Trimming pared 5 bases from V and 13 bases from J, leaving 14 bases between. CDR3 protein: CASSLIPVRTF. CDR3 bases: TGTGCCAGCAGCCTAATCCCGGTCCGCACCTTC.

This chain uses TRBV28 with TRBJ2-7; TRBD1 aligns across 9 bases. CDR1 and CDR2 from the germline V gene are MDHEN and SYDVKM. This CDR3 region has 19 residues. Germline trimming cut 7 bases from V and 3 bases from J; bases unmatched to any gene: 22. The CDR3 loop is CASNWGPAPGTGPFYEQYF. In nucleotides, the CDR3 is TGTGCCAGCAATTGGGGACCAGCCCCCGGGACAGGGCCTTTCTACGAGCAGTACTTC.

Regarding this clone: An end of the junction does not agree with germline; a read error may underlie this. The chain recombines TRBV7-7 with TRBJ1-5; maybe TRBD1 (5 bases). The CDR3 covers 19 residues. Germline CDR1 is SSHAT and CDR2 is FNYEAQ (reference sequence). The CDR3: CASSLRPRMTALEDQPQHF. In nucleotides, the CDR3 is TGTGCTAGCAGCTTACGCCCAAGAATGACAGCCCTTGAGGATCAGCCCCAGCATTTT.

A word on this clone: The same CDR3 is also encoded by other DNA sequences in this sample. The rearrangement uses TRBV2 and TRBJ2-3; the D gene is possibly TRBD2 (6 bases). The CDR3 runs to 13 residues. Germline values: CDR1 SNHLY, CDR2 FYNNEI. V shed 6 bases and J shed 6 bases, with 13 bases lying between them. CDR3: CASRASAGDTQYF. CDR3 DNA sequence: TGTGCCAGCAGAGCAAGTGCGGGGGATACGCAGTATTTT.

The CDR3: CASSELGLAGLYGELFF. CDR3 coding DNA: TGCGCCAGCAGTGAGCTGGGACTAGCGGGATTATACGGGGAGCTGTTTTTT. This chain connects TRBV10-2 to TRBJ2-2; 13 bases line up with TRBD2. Germline lookup yields CDR1 WSHSY and CDR2 SAAADI. Trimming took 2 bases from V and 7 from J; bases not matched to a gene: 7. This CDR3 comprises 17 residues.

The rearrangement joins TRBV4-2 to TRBJ1-5, with a weak D call TRBD1 (5 bases). The CDR3 spans 18 residues. Germline V gene lookup returns CDR1 LGHNA and CDR2 YNFKEQ. With 1 base removed from V and 1 base from J, the gap between germline ends came to 17 bases. The CDR3 DNA reads TGTGCCAGCAGCCAAGCCCCTGATCACAGGATCAGCAATCAGCCCCAGCATTTT. It specifies CASSQAPDHRISNQPQHF.

The chain employs TRBV2 and TRBJ2-7, with D unclear. Germline CDR1 SNHLY, CDR2 FYNNEI. Trimming cost V 5 bases and J 6 bases, with 11 bases left between them. The CDR3 length is 12 residues. The CDR3 loop reads CASSPTPVEQYF. The CDR3 DNA reads TGTGCCAGCAGTCCAACTCCGGTCGAGCAGTACTTC.

In its sample, this clone is medium-sized. This chain uses TRBV2 with TRBJ1-5; 7 bases line up with TRBD1. The V gene's germline CDR1 is SNHLY and CDR2 FYNNEI. The V segment lost 6 bases and the J segment 4 bases; nucleotides outside the gene matches: 9. The CDR3 loop spans 15 amino acids. Here the CDR3 DNA reads TGTGCCAGCAGCCTAAACGGGGGACAGAATCAGCCCCAGCATTTT. Amino acid sequence: CASSLNGGQNQPQHF.

The chain couples TRBV7-2 to TRBJ2-3; 7 bases fit TRBD2. The V segment lost 1 base and the J segment 2 bases; nucleotides outside the gene matches: 9. Germline loops: CDR1 SGHTA, CDR2 FQGNSA. CDR3 length equals 17 residues. The CDR3 loop reads CASSLGRWGGSTDTQYF. The CDR3 DNA reads TGTGCCAGCAGCTTAGGTCGGTGGGGGGGTTCCACAGATACGCAGTATTTT.

The genes are TRBV5-8 and TRBJ2-2; TRBD2 agrees at 11 bases. V was pared by 0 bases and J by 5 bases, with 6 bases of the junction left unmatched. CDR1 and CDR2 (germline): SGHTS, YDEGEE. The CDR3 totals 17 residues. The CDR3 DNA reads as TGTGCCAGCAGCTTGGCCGGGACTAGCGGACCTACCGGGGAGCTGTTTTTT. Translated: CASSLAGTSGPTGELFF.